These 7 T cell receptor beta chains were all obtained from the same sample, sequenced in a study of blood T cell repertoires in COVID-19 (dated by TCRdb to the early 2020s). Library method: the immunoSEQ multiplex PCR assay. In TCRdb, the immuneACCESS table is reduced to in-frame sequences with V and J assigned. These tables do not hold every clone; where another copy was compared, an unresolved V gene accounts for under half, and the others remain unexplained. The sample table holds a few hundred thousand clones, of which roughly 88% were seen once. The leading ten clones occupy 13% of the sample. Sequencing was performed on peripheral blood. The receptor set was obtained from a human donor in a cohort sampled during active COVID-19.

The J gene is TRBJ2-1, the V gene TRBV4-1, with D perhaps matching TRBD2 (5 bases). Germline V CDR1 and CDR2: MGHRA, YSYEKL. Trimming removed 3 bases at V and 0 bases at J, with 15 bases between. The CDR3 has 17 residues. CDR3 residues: CASSHADTSVSYNEQFF. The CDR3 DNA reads TGCGCCAGCAGCCACGCCGACACTAGTGTCTCCTACAATGAGCAGTTCTTC.

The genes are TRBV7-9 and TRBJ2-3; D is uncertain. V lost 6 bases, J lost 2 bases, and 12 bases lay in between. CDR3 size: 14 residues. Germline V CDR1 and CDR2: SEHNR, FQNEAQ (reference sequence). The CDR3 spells CASSRGPSTDTQYF. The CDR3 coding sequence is TGTGCCAGCAGTCGCGGCCCCTCCACAGATACGCAGTATTTT.

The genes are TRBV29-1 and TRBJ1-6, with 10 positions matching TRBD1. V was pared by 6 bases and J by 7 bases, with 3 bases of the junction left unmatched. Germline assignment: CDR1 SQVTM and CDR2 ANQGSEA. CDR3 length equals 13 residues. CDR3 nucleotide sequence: TGCAGCGTCCGGGACAGGGGAAATTCACCCCTCCACTTT. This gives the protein CSVRDRGNSPLHF.

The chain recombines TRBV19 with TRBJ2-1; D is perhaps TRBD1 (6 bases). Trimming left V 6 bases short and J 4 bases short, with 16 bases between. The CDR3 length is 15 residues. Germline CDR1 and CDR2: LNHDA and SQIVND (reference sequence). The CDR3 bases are TGTGCCAGTAGGAACAGGGCCATACCTTACAATGAGCAGTTCTTC. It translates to CASRNRAIPYNEQFF.

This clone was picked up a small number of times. CDR3 in amino acids: CASRTSGSYEQYF. The CDR3, as DNA: TGCGCCAGCAGGACTAGCGGGAGCTACGAGCAGTACTTC. V gene TRBV10-2 combines with J gene TRBJ2-7; 12 bases align to TRBD2. J lost 3 bases, V lost 6 bases, and 0 bases had no gene match. The germline V gene has CDR1 WSHSY and CDR2 SAAADI. The length of the CDR3 is 13 residues.

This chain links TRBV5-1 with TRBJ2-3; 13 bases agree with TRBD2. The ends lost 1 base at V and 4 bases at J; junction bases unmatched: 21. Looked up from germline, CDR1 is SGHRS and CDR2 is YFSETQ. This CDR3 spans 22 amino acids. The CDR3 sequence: CASSLPRDRGELAGGRSDTQYF. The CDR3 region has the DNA TGCGCCAGCAGCTTGCCACGAGACAGGGGTGAACTAGCGGGAGGGCGGTCAGATACGCAGTATTTT. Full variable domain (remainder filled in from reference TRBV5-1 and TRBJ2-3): KAGVTQTPRYLIKTRGQQVTLSCSPISGHRSVSWYQQTPGQGLQFLFEYFSETQRNKGNFPGRFSGRQFSNSRSEMNVSTLELGDSALYLCASSLPRDRGELAGGRSDTQYFGPGTRLTVL.

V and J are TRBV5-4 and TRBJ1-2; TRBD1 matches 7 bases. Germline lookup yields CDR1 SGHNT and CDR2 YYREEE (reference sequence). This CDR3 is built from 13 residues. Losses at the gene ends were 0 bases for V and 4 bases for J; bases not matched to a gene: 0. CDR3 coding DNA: TGTGCCAGCAGCTTGGGGGACAGCTATGGCTACACCTTC. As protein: CASSLGDSYGYTF.